What follows is one T cell receptor (beta chain) and its context. Antigen specificity is unknown. With 60 Vbeta and 13 Jbeta primers, the PCR was carried out. Profiled with immunoSEQ multiplex PCR; TCRdb holds only in-frame clones, not every one. The sample shows more than 95,000 clones, roughly 80% of them seen only once. The sample is drawn from a study of cytomegalovirus exposure and HLA in healthy donors. General observations from the study: Links to common viral pathogens appeared, in a later analysis, for several of the most significant clusters. Clonal expansion, a later analysis showed, was greater in HLA-associated TCR beta chains than in equally common others.

The CDR3 sequence is 14 residues long. Germline CDR1 SGHNT, CDR2 YYREEE (reference sequence). V lost 3 bases to trimming and J lost 6 bases, with 12 bases between them. The sequence was obtained from a young man in good health and CMV-seronegative. Sequencing input: PBMCs. The chain is built from TRBV5-4 and TRBJ2-2; maybe TRBD2 (6 bases). CDR3 nucleotide sequence: TGTGCCAGCAGCTCTCTGTGGGGGGCCGGGGAGCTGTTTTTT. Amino acids: CASSSLWGAGELFF.